This TCR beta chain was profiled in a study of blood T cell repertoires in COVID-19. Study-level background: Acute and convalescent COVID-19 specimens originated in the United States, Italy and Spain. T cells, B-cell-depleted T cells, or PBMCs provided the cDNA or gDNA that served as material.

The authors' processing: How many nucleated cells were present was estimated from reference gene primer amplification. TCRdb keeps only in-frame clones here, not all; method: immunoSEQ multiplex PCR. V, J and clone size were drawn from that table, and D and trimming were deduced from the DNA. The data contain about 110,000 clones, around 90% of them seen just once; the ten biggest clones take up over 2%. The CDR3 extends over 14 amino acids. Germline V lookup: CDR1 MNHEY, CDR2 SVGAGI. Losses at the gene ends were 2 bases for V and 8 bases for J; bases not matched to a gene: 7. The J gene is TRBJ1-2, the V gene TRBV6-5, with 8 bases aligning to TRBD1. Sequencing was performed on peripheral blood. This clonotype was obtained from a human donor in a cohort sampled during active COVID-19. CDR3 sequence (DNA): TGTGCCAGCAGTTACCGGGGACAGGCCAAAGGCTACACCTTC. Translated: CASSYRGQAKGYTF.